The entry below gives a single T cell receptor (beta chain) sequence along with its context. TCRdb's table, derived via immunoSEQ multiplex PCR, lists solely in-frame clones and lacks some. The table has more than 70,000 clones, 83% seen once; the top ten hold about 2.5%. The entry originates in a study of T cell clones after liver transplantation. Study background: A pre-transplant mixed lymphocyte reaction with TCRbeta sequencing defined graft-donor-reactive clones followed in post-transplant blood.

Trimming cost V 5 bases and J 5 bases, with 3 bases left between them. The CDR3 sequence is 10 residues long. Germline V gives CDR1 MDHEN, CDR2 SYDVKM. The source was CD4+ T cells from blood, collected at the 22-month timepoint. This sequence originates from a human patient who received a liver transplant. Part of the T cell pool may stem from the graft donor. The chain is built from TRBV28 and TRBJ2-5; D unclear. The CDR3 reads CASSTETQYF. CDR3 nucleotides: TGTGCCAGCAGTACCGAGACCCAGTACTTC.